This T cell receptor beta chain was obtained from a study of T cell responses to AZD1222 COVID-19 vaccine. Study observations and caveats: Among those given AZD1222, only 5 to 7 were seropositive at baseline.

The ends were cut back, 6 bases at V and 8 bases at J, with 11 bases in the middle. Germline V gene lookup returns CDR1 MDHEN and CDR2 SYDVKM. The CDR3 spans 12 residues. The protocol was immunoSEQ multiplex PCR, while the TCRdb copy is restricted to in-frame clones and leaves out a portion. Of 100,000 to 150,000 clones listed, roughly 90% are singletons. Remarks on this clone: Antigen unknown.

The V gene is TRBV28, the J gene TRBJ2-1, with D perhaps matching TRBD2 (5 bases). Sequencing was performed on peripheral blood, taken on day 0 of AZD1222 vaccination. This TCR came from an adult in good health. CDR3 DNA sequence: TGTGCCAGCAGCCGGGAAGGCTATGAGCAGTTCTTC. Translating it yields CASSREGYEQFF.